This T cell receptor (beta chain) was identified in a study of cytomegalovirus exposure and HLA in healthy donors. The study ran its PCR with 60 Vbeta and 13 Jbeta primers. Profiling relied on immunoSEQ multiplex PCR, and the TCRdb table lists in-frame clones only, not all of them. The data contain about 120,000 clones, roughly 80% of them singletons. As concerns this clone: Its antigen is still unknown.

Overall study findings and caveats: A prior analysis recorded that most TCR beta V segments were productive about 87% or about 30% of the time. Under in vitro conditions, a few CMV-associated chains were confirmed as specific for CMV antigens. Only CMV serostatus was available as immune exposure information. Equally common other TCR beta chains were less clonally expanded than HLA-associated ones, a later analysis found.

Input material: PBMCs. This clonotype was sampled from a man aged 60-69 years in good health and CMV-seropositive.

The chain's CDR3 is CASSQGQGGYNEQFF. DNA for the CDR3: TGTGCCAGCAGCCAAGGACAGGGCGGCTACAATGAGCAGTTCTTC. The chain employs TRBV5-6 and TRBJ2-1; 8 bases agree with TRBD1. The V gene's germline CDR1 is SGHDT and CDR2 YYEEEE. The CDR3 is made up of 15 amino acids. With 4 bases clipped from V and 3 bases from J, the junction kept 6 bases outside the gene matches.